This T cell receptor (beta chain) was found in a study of cytomegalovirus exposure and HLA in healthy donors. At the level of the study: Most donors, around 81% of over 350 genotyped, fell in the Caucasian-associated ancestry cluster.

Worth noting for this clone: Its antigen is still unknown.

General study results and limits: An assumption of roughly uniform sequencing depth across donors underlay the presence/absence analyses. In an earlier analysis, about 87% or about 30%: the productive usage of most TCR beta V segments.

This CDR3 is built from 14 residues. V dropped 5 bases and J dropped 1; count of bases not matched to a gene: 5. CDR1 is MNHEY and CDR2 is SMNVEV in the germline V gene (reference sequence). PCR involved 60 Vbeta and 13 Jbeta primers. The table came from immunoSEQ multiplex PCR; TCRdb's copy has only in-frame clones and leaves some out. The sample records approximately 150,000 clones, over 55% being singletons. The chain recombines TRBV27 with TRBJ2-7; 7 bases are shared with TRBD1. The sequenced material came from PBMCs. The sequence was obtained from a man in his forties in good health and CMV-seronegative. CDR3 sequence reads: CASSARDSSYEQYF. The DNA of the CDR3 is TGTGCCAGCAGTGCCCGGGACAGTTCCTACGAGCAGTACTTC.